The 23 T cell receptor beta chains below all came from one sample that was sequenced in a study of OX40 agonist ivuxolimab in advanced cancers. Generated by immunoSEQ multiplex PCR, the TCRdb table keeps only in-frame clones and is missing some. The repertoire holds 60,000 to 70,000 clones, around nine tenths seen once, with around 0.6% in the top ten. The sample was CD4+ or CD8+ T cells sorted from blood, taken in a trial of the OX40 agonist ivuxolimab. The receptor set was obtained from an adult with an advanced solid tumor such as melanoma, head and neck, liver or kidney cancer.

The chain combines TRBV28 with TRBJ1-2; TRBD1 is a possible D gene (5 bases). Trimming removed 5 bases at V and 4 bases at J, with 11 bases between. CDR3 size: 13 residues. Germline V CDR1 and CDR2: MDHEN, SYDVKM. In DNA form, the CDR3 reads TGTGCCAGCAGTCCCCCAGGGTCCTATGGCTACACCTTC. Protein: CASSPPGSYGYTF.

This chain uses TRBV5-1 with TRBJ1-4; no clear D. The germline V gene has CDR1 SGHRS and CDR2 YFSETQ. The V gene lost 5 bases and the J gene lost 0 bases, with 14 bases spanning the gap. The CDR3 has 16 amino acids. As DNA, the CDR3 is TGCGCCAGCAGGACACTCACAGATGCAACTAATGAAAAACTGTTTTTT. Its protein product is CASRTLTDATNEKLFF.

The V and J genes are TRBV14 and TRBJ1-1, with D maybe TRBD1 (5 bases). V was trimmed by 1 base and J by 4 bases, leaving 10 bases between them. Per the germline V gene, CDR1 is SGHDN and CDR2 is FVKESK. The CDR3 spans 14 residues. CDR3 nucleotides: TGTGCCAGCAGCCAAGTGGCGGGACGCACTGAAGCTTTCTTT. It encodes CASSQVAGRTEAFF.

The rearrangement links TRBV11-2 to TRBJ2-2, with 8 bases that match TRBD2. Germline CDR1 SGHAT, CDR2 FQNNGV. This CDR3 is built from 16 residues. With 5 bases clipped from V and 5 bases from J, the junction kept 10 bases outside the gene matches. CDR3 DNA: TGTGCCAGCAGCCCCACTCCCGGCGGGGGGACCGGGGAGCTGTTTTTT. It specifies CASSPTPGGGTGELFF. Filled out from reference TRBV11-2 and TRBJ2-2, the complete variable domain reads EAGVAQSPRYKIIEKRQSVAFWCNPISGHATLYWYQQILGQGPKLLIQFQNNGVVDDSQLPKDRFSAERLKGVDSTLKIQPAKLEDSAVYLCASSPTPGGGTGELFFGEGSRLTVL.

The gene calls are TRBV28 and TRBJ2-7; 10 bases are a match to TRBD2. This CDR3 has 14 amino acids. The V and J ends lost 6 bases and 3 bases, in that order; junction bases with no gene match: 5. Germline V gene lookup returns CDR1 MDHEN and CDR2 SYDVKM. CDR3 in amino acids: CASRTSGYLYEQYF. The CDR3 region has the DNA TGTGCCAGCAGGACTAGCGGGTACCTCTACGAGCAGTACTTC.

The CDR3 loop reads CASKSRSPYTGELFF. In DNA, the CDR3 is TGTGCCAGCAAGTCGCGCAGTCCTTACACCGGGGAGCTGTTTTTT. This chain links TRBV6-5 with TRBJ2-2; no firm D call. The CDR3 runs to 15 residues. Germline lookup yields CDR1 MNHEY and CDR2 SVGAGI. V was clipped by 7 bases and J by 3 bases, with 15 bases between them.

The genes are TRBV19 and TRBJ2-1; 10 bases are a match to TRBD2. The CDR3 length is 15 residues. CDR1 and CDR2 (germline): LNHDA, SQIVND (reference sequence). V was clipped by 4 bases and J by 7 bases; unmatched bases: 7. In DNA form, the CDR3 reads TGTGCCAGTAGTAATCTAGCGGGAGTTTGGAATGAGCAGTTCTTC. Protein sequence: CASSNLAGVWNEQFF.

The rearrangement joins TRBV6-1 to TRBJ1-2; 9 positions match TRBD1. Germline CDR1 reads MNHNS; CDR2 reads SASEGT. The V gene end was trimmed by 4 bases and the J gene end by 8 bases; junction bases not matched to a gene: 5. The CDR3 is 13 amino acids. CDR3 DNA sequence: TGTGCCAGCAGTGTCGGGACAGGGTACGGCTACACCTTC. Its protein is CASSVGTGYGYTF.

This clone was seen a handful of times. The V and J genes are TRBV15 and TRBJ2-5; 7 nucleotides match TRBD1. CDR1 and CDR2 (germline): LNHNV, YYDKDF (reference sequence). V lost 3 bases and J lost 5; bases outside the gene matches: 6. This CDR3 contains 14 residues. CDR3 in amino acids: CATSRTGPEETQYF. The DNA for the CDR3 is TGTGCCACCAGCAGGACAGGGCCGGAGGAGACCCAGTACTTC.

The chain carries TRBV18 and TRBJ2-7, with D possibly being TRBD1 or TRBD2 (6 bases each). Trimming took off 0 bases at V and 2 bases at J, with 11 bases between the two ends. The CDR3 covers 15 residues. Germline assignment: CDR1 KGHSH and CDR2 LQKENI. The CDR3 bases are TGTGCCAGCTCACCACCGTCGGGGGCTCCCTACGAGCAGTACTTC. Its protein is CASSPPSGAPYEQYF.

CDR3 DNA: TGTGCCAGCAGCCAGAGTAACTATGGCTACACCTTC. Amino acid sequence: CASSQSNYGYTF. The chain links TRBV2 to TRBJ1-2; D is unclear. CDR1 and CDR2 from the germline V gene are SNHLY and FYNNEI. The CDR3 contains 12 residues. Trimming left V 6 bases short and J 1 base short, with 6 bases between.

This chain links TRBV30 with TRBJ1-5, with 7 bases matching TRBD1. The V gene's germline CDR1 is GTSNPN and CDR2 SVGIG (reference sequence). Germline trimming cut 0 bases from V and 1 base from J; bases unmatched to any gene: 9. The CDR3 extends over 17 amino acids. The CDR3 bases are TGTGCCTGGAGTGTACTGCCCATGACAGGGAGCAATCAGCCCCAGCATTTT. Protein: CAWSVLPMTGSNQPQHF.

This clone was observed once. This sequence joins TRBV28 and TRBJ2-2; D is possibly TRBD1 (5 bases). Between the trimmed V and J ends, which lost 8 bases and 1 base, there was a span of 20 bases. The CDR3 runs 17 residues. Germline CDR1 is MDHEN and CDR2 is SYDVKM. The DNA for the CDR3 is TGTGCCAGCCTCAATGGGGCAGGGATGGGGAACACCGGGGAGCTGTTTTTT. Protein product: CASLNGAGMGNTGELFF.

J is TRBJ1-4 and V is TRBV30, with D possibly TRBD1 on 5 matching bases. Germline loops: CDR1 GTSNPN, CDR2 SVGIG (reference sequence). CDR3 length: 13 amino acids. Trimming removed 3 bases at V and 7 bases at J, with 12 bases between. The CDR3 is CAWRDGGREKLFF. The DNA of the CDR3 is TGTGCCTGGAGGGACGGGGGTCGTGAAAAACTGTTTTTT.

V and J are TRBV19 and TRBJ2-5; the D gene is possibly TRBD2 (5 bases). The CDR3 is 15 residues long. V shed 5 bases and J shed 5 bases, with 18 bases lying between them. CDR1 and CDR2 from the germline V gene are LNHDA and SQIVND (reference sequence). The CDR3: CASSPKGVSVETQYF. In DNA, the CDR3 is TGTGCCAGTAGTCCTAAGGGAGTTTCAGTCGAGACCCAGTACTTC.

This chain uses TRBV18 with TRBJ2-2, with D possibly TRBD1 on 5 matching bases. CDR3 size: 13 residues. CDR1 is KGHSH and CDR2 is LQKENI in the germline V gene. V was clipped by 2 bases and J by 7 bases, with 8 bases between them. The CDR3 bases are TGTGCCAGCTCACCAGTTCAGGGCGGGGAGCTGTTTTTT. Its protein product is CASSPVQGGELFF. The variable domain in full, completed from reference TRBV18 and TRBJ2-2, reads NAGVMQNPRHLVRRRGQEARLRCSPMKGHSHVYWYRQLPEEGLKFMVYLQKENIIDESGMPKERFSAEFPKEGPSILRIQQVVRGDSAAYFCASSPVQGGELFFGEGSRLTVL.

This CDR3 reads CASSVGSGSSTDTQYF. In DNA, the CDR3 is TGTGCCAGCAGCGTTGGAAGTGGGAGCAGCACAGATACGCAGTATTTT. The chain joins TRBV9 to TRBJ2-3; TRBD2 is a possible D gene (5 bases). CDR3 length equals 16 residues. V lost 2 bases and J 0 bases, leaving 13 bases between the germline ends. The germline CDR1 and CDR2 sequences are SGDLS and YYNGEE.

The chain recombines TRBV5-4 with TRBJ2-2; D not resolved. The V end was cut by 4 bases, the J end by 3 bases, with 7 bases between. The CDR3 covers 13 residues. CDR1 and CDR2 (germline): SGHNT, YYREEE (reference sequence). This CDR3 reads CASSLGDTGELFF. The CDR3 DNA follows: TGTGCCAGCAGCCTGGGTGACACCGGGGAGCTGTTTTTT.

The J gene is TRBJ2-7, the V gene TRBV5-1; TRBD1 matches at 7 bases. The CDR3 runs to 15 residues. V trimming: 4 bases; J trimming: 0 bases; junction bases outside the gene matches: 7. Germline CDR1 SGHRS, CDR2 YFSETQ. CDR3 DNA: TGCGCCAGCAGCCTCAACAACAGGGGCTCCTACGAGCAGTACTTC. This translates into CASSLNNRGSYEQYF.

V is TRBV11-3 and J is TRBJ1-5; D is undetermined. The germline V and J ends were trimmed by 1 base and 3 bases, with 13 bases remaining between them. Per germline, CDR1 SGHNT and CDR2 YENEEA. The CDR3 loop spans 16 amino acids. The CDR3: CASSLVGSSFNQPQHF. DNA of the CDR3: TGTGCCAGCAGCTTAGTTGGCAGTTCCTTCAATCAGCCCCAGCATTTT.

The rearrangement uses TRBV5-6 and TRBJ1-2; D is unclear. CDR3 size: 13 residues. V was pared by 2 bases and J by 2 bases, with 7 bases between. CDR1 SGHDT and CDR2 YYEEEE come from the germline V gene. CDR3 amino acids: CASSLGGNYGYTF. The DNA for the CDR3 is TGTGCCAGCAGCTTAGGAGGGAACTATGGCTACACCTTC.

V usage is TRBV5-1 and J usage is TRBJ2-3; 9 bases fit TRBD2. This CDR3 comprises 16 residues. V was clipped by 0 bases and J by 2 bases; unmatched bases: 4. Germline-derived CDR1 and CDR2 are SGHRS and YFSETQ. Here the CDR3 reads CASSLAQRGDTDTQYF. CDR3 nucleotides: TGCGCCAGCAGCTTGGCCCAGCGGGGGGACACAGATACGCAGTATTTT.

This clone was counted a few times. The J gene is TRBJ2-7, the V gene TRBV5-5, with TRBD1 matching over 7 bases. Germline V gene sequence: CDR1 SGHKS, CDR2 YYEKEE (reference sequence). CDR3 length equals 14 residues. V was clipped by 4 bases and J by 3 bases; unmatched bases: 7. Here the CDR3 reads CASSLDRVFYEQYF. The CDR3 coding sequence is TGTGCCAGCAGCCTAGACAGGGTATTCTACGAGCAGTACTTC.